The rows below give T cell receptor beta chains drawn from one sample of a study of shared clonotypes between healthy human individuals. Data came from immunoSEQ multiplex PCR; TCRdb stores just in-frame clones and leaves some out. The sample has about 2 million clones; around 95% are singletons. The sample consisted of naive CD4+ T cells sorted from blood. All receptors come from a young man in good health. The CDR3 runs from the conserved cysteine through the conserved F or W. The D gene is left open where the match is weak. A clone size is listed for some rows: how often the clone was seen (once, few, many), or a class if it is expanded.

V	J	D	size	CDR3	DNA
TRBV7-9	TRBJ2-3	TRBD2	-	CASSLGGTSGSSVATQYF	TGTGCCAGCAGCTTAGGGGGGACTAGCGGGAGTTCCGTTGCTACGCAGTATTTT
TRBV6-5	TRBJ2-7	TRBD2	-	CASSYSRQGGFYEQYF	TGTGCCAGCAGTTACTCGCGGCAGGGAGGGTTCTACGAGCAGTACTTC
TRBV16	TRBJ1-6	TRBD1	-	CASSQSLQGAGSPLHF	TGTGCCAGCAGCCAAAGCCTACAGGGGGCCGGTTCACCCCTCCACTTT
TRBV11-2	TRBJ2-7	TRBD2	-	CASSSLGLNPYEQYF	TGTGCCAGCAGCTCCTTGGGACTAAATCCCTACGAGCAGTACTTC
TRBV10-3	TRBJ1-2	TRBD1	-	CAISESGTVYGYTF	TGTGCCATCAGTGAGTCGGGGACAGTCTATGGCTACACCTTC
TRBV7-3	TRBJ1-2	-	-	CASSLSGGGGPNYGYTF	TGTGCCAGCAGCTTAAGTGGGGGTGGCGGACCTAACTATGGCTACACCTTC
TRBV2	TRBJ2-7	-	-	CASSDFPAHYEQYF	TGTGCCAGCAGTGATTTCCCCGCGCATTACGAGCAGTACTTC
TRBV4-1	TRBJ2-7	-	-	CASSQEVSASPYYEQYF	TGCGCCAGCAGCCAAGAGGTGAGCGCGAGCCCTTACTACGAGCAGTACTTC
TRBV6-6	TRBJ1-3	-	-	CASSPPGGPSGNTIYF	TGTGCCAGCAGTCCCCCGGGAGGGCCCTCTGGAAACACCATATATTTT
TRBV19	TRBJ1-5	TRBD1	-	CASSNLYRGPGQPQHF	TGTGCCAGTAGTAACCTTTACAGGGGGCCAGGGCAGCCCCAGCATTTT
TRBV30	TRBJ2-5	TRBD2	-	CAWSVVRTSGIQETQYF	TGTGCCTGGAGTGTAGTGCGGACTAGCGGGATTCAAGAGACCCAGTACTTC
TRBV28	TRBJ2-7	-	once	CASSHPWMDGYEQYF	TGTGCCAGCAGTCATCCGTGGATGGACGGGTACGAGCAGTACTTC
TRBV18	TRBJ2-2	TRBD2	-	CASSPAGSGRTNTGELFF	TGTGCCAGCTCACCAGCTGGAAGCGGGAGGACGAACACCGGGGAGCTGTTTTTT
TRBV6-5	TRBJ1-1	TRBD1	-	CASISRGMNTEAFF	TGTGCCAGCATTTCCAGGGGGATGAACACTGAAGCTTTCTTT
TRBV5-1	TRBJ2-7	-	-	CASKGQGFYEQYF	TGCGCCAGCAAGGGGCAGGGATTCTACGAGCAGTACTTC
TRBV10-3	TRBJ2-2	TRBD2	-	CAISPLAGLNTGELFF	TGTGCCATCAGTCCCTTAGCGGGGCTGAACACCGGGGAGCTGTTTTTT
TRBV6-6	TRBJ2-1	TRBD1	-	CASSYRGQGSTEQFF	TGTGCCAGCAGTTATAGGGGACAGGGGAGTACTGAGCAGTTCTTC
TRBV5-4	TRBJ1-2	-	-	CASSLAVRRDYGYTF	TGTGCCAGCAGCTTGGCGGTCAGGAGGGACTATGGCTACACCTTC
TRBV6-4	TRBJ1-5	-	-	CASSGERAQPQHF	TGTGCCAGCAGTGGCGAAAGGGCACAGCCCCAGCATTTT
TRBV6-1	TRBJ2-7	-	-	CASSYRQEQYF	TGTGCCAGCAGTTACCGACAGGAGCAGTACTTC
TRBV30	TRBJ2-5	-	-	CAWRVQETQYF	TGTGCCTGGAGGGTCCAAGAGACCCAGTACTTC
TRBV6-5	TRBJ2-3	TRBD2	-	CASSRRLAGTDTQYF	TGTGCCAGCAGCCGCCGACTAGCGGGCACAGATACGCAGTATTTT
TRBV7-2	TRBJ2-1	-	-	CASSRSVSIYNEQFF	TGTGCCAGCAGCAGGAGCGTGTCAATTTACAATGAGCAGTTCTTC
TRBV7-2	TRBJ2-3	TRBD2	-	CASSPGTSAPRDTQYF	TGTGCCAGCAGCCCCGGGACTAGCGCCCCTCGAGATACGCAGTATTTT
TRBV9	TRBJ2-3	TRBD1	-	CASSLRGDRVNTDTQYF	TGTGCCAGCAGCCTAAGAGGGGACAGGGTCAACACAGATACGCAGTATTTT
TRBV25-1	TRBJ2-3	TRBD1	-	CASWGQGIATDTQYF	TGTGCCAGCTGGGGACAGGGAATCGCGACAGATACGCAGTATTTT
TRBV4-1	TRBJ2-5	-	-	CASSQDTENQKTQYF	TGCGCCAGCAGCCAAGATACCGAAAACCAGAAGACCCAGTACTTC
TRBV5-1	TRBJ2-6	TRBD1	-	CASSPGTGFTGANVLTF	TGCGCCAGCAGCCCCGGGACAGGGTTCACTGGGGCCAACGTCCTGACTTTC
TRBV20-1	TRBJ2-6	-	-	CSAPLGNVLTF	TGCAGTGCCCCTCTGGGCAACGTCCTGACTTTC
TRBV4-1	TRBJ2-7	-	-	CASSLREEHYEQYF	TGCGCCAGCAGCCTTAGGGAGGAACACTACGAGCAGTACTTC
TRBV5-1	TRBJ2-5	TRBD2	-	CASSLGGLALQETQYF	TGCGCCAGCAGCTTGGGGGGACTAGCGTTGCAAGAGACCCAGTACTTC
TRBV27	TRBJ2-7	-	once	CASSLSTGKPYEQYF	TGTGCCAGCAGTTTGTCAACAGGGAAACCTTACGAGCAGTACTTC
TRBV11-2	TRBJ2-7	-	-	CASSLEVAYEQYF	TGTGCCAGCAGCTTAGAGGTGGCCTACGAGCAGTACTTC
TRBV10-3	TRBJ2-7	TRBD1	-	CAISERQGPYEQYF	TGTGCCATCAGTGAGAGACAGGGACCCTACGAGCAGTACTTC
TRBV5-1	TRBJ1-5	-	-	CASSLGGSSNQPQHF	TGCGCCAGCAGCTTGGGGGGGAGTAGCAATCAGCCCCAGCATTTT
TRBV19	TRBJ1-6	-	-	CASSPRQGSSPLHF	TGTGCCAGTAGTCCCAGGCAGGGTAGTTCACCCCTCCACTTT
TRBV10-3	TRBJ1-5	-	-	CAIRGSIDQPQHF	TGTGCCATCAGGGGAAGCATAGATCAGCCCCAGCATTTT
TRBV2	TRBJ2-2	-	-	CASSVLGTGRNTGELFF	TGTGCCAGCAGTGTATTAGGAACAGGGCGTAACACCGGGGAGCTGTTTTTT
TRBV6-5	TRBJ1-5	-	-	CASSYGPCHF	TGTGCCAGCAGTTACGGGCCCTGCCATTTT
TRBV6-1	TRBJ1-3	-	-	CASQPSSSGNTIYF	TGTGCCAGTCAACCGAGTAGCTCTGGAAACACCATATATTTT
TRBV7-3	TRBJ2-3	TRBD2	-	CASSPQGGGIDTQYF	TGTGCCAGCAGCCCCCAGGGCGGGGGGATAGATACGCAGTATTTT